One and the same sample provided the 10 T cell receptor beta chains below, sequenced in a study of blood T cell repertoires in COVID-19. The protocol was immunoSEQ multiplex PCR, while the TCRdb copy is restricted to in-frame clones and leaves out a portion. The sample has 150,000 to 200,000 clones; around 75% are singletons. Sample: peripheral blood. The receptors originated from a woman aged 40 to 50 with COVID-19, enrolled during active disease.

This clone was seen just once. The chain links TRBV19 to TRBJ2-7; D is unclear. CDR1 and CDR2 from the germline V gene are LNHDA and SQIVND (reference sequence). With 3 bases removed from V and 2 bases from J, the gap between germline ends came to 11 bases. This CDR3 is built from 14 residues. In nucleotides, the CDR3 is TGTGCCAGTAGTATGTTGGTGCGTCCCTACGAGCAGTACTTC. Translation: CASSMLVRPYEQYF. The full variable domain, completed using reference TRBV19 and TRBJ2-7, is DGGITQSPKYLFRKEGQNVTLSCEQNLNHDAMYWYRQDPGQGLRLIYYSQIVNDFQKGDIAEGYSVSREKKESFPLTVTSAQKNPTAFYLCASSMLVRPYEQYFGPGTRLTVT.

This CDR3 is CASSQGGRAFYGYTF. The CDR3 bases are TGCGCCAGCAGCCAAGGGGGCAGGGCCTTCTATGGCTACACCTTC. The gene calls are TRBV4-1 and TRBJ1-2; D possibly corresponds to TRBD1 (5 bases). This CDR3 comprises 15 residues. Germline V CDR1 and CDR2: MGHRA, YSYEKL. Trimming stripped 1 base from V and 4 bases from J, with 13 bases between.

V usage is TRBV6-4 and J usage is TRBJ1-2, with 8 bases lining up with TRBD1. Germline-derived CDR1 and CDR2 are MRHNA and SNTAGT. V shed 6 bases and J 1 base; nucleotides not matched to a gene: 10. The CDR3 is 16 amino acids. CDR3 sequence (DNA): TGTGCCAGCAGCTGGACAGGGACTGGGGGTAACTATGGCTACACCTTC. Translating it yields CASSWTGTGGNYGYTF.

Here the CDR3 reads CASSQALRRDPTDTQYF. DNA for the CDR3: TGTGCCAGCAGCCAAGCCTTGCGCAGGGATCCCACAGATACGCAGTATTTT. The rearrangement uses TRBV14 and TRBJ2-3; tentatively, D is TRBD1 (5 bases). V lost 1 base and J lost 2, with 16 bases in between. CDR3 length: 17 amino acids. Germline V gene sequence: CDR1 SGHDN, CDR2 FVKESK.

The J gene is TRBJ2-7, the V gene TRBV6-1; D possibly corresponds to TRBD1 (5 bases). The CDR3 spans 15 residues. The V end was cut by 1 base, the J end by 3 bases, with 13 bases between. Germline V gene data show CDR1 as MNHNS and CDR2 as SASEGT. The CDR3 region has the DNA TGTGCCAGCAGTGAAGAGGACACAGGTAGCTACGAGCAGTACTTC. This sequence encodes CASSEEDTGSYEQYF.

The V gene is TRBV4-2, the J gene TRBJ1-2; perhaps TRBD1 as D (6 bases). There are 15 residues in the CDR3. CDR1 and CDR2 (germline): LGHNA, YNFKEQ. V was trimmed by 4 bases and J by 3 bases, leaving 15 bases between them. DNA for the CDR3: TGTGCCAGCAGCCCCGGGACAACGAGGGACTATGGCTACACCTTC. Translating it yields CASSPGTTRDYGYTF.

This chain joins TRBV29-1 and TRBJ2-5, with 8 bases matching TRBD2. Germline trimming cut 3 bases from V and 2 bases from J; bases unmatched to any gene: 2. Per germline, CDR1 SQVTM and CDR2 ANQGSEA. The CDR3 sequence is 13 residues long. This CDR3 reads CSVDPGGQETQYF. The CDR3 DNA reads as TGCAGCGTTGATCCGGGAGGGCAAGAGACCCAGTACTTC. Together with reference TRBV29-1 and TRBJ2-5, the CDR3 gives the full variable domain: SAVISQKPSRDICQRGTSLTIQCQVDSQVTMMFWYRQQPGQSLTLIATANQGSEATYESGFVIDKFPISRPNLTFSTLTVSNMSPEDSSIYLCSVDPGGQETQYFGPGTRLLVL.

The rearrangement links TRBV7-3 to TRBJ2-1; TRBD2 matches 8 bases. The CDR3 covers 15 residues. The J segment lost 2 bases and the V segment lost 5 bases, leaving 5 bases of the junction unmatched. The V gene's germline CDR1 is SGHTA and CDR2 FQGTGA. CDR3 sequence reads: CASSPAAGAYNEQFF. Here the CDR3 DNA reads TGTGCCAGCAGCCCAGCAGCGGGGGCCTACAATGAGCAGTTCTTC.

The V and J genes are TRBV6-2 or TRBV6-3 and TRBJ1-2, with a tentative D call TRBD1 (5 bases). Germline V gene lookup returns CDR1 MNHEY and CDR2 SVGEGT. V lost 4 bases and J 4 bases, leaving 22 bases between the germline ends. The CDR3 runs 17 residues. The CDR3 region has the DNA TGTGCCAGCAGTTTCTACTCCTGGGGGGAGAACTTCTATGGCTACACCTTC. It encodes CASSFYSWGENFYGYTF.

The V gene is TRBV15, the J gene TRBJ1-1; D is ambiguous. Trimming cost V 7 bases and J 5 bases, with 17 bases left between them. The CDR3 covers 14 residues. Germline assignment: CDR1 LNHNV and CDR2 YYDKDF (reference sequence). CDR3 residues: CATKGGQSKTEAFF. As DNA, the CDR3 is TGTGCCACCAAGGGAGGGCAGAGCAAGACTGAAGCTTTCTTT.